This TCR beta chain was captured by sequencing in a study of blood T cell repertoires in COVID-19. Study summary: From the United States, Italy and Spain came samples of acute and convalescent COVID-19. PBMCs, B-cell-depleted T cells, or T cells provided the cDNA or gDNA that made up the material.

In the original workflow: The assay estimated nucleated cells by amplifying reference gene primers. Clones were read by immunoSEQ multiplex PCR, and TCRdb kept only the in-frame ones, dropping some. The DNA was the basis for D and trimming; V, J and clone size are from that table. The sample consists of about 190,000 clones, 65% to 80% of them appearing once. The germline V gene has CDR1 SGHDN and CDR2 FVKESK. The CDR3 runs to 16 residues. The ends were cut back, 1 base at V and 2 bases at J, with 14 bases in the middle. The receptor comes from a woman between 45 and 65 years old with acute or convalescent COVID-19. The chain combines TRBV14 with TRBJ1-2; D gene uncertain. Material: peripheral blood. The CDR3 spells CASSQGNRGKNYGYTF. The CDR3 region has the DNA TGTGCCAGCAGCCAAGGGAACCGGGGAAAGAACTATGGCTACACCTTC.